This is a list of T cell receptor beta chains from one sample in a study of identical twins. MiXCR, applied by TCRdb to the 5' RACE reads, yields one record per CDR3 protein. This sample carries fewer than 650,000 distinct CDR3 sequences, approximately 9.6% of them seen once, and the ten largest clones take under 3%. The sample was also linked to a second study, of yellow fever vaccine responses in identical twins.

Specimen: PBMCs. The receptors come from a woman in her late teens or twenties in good health. Each CDR3 is given with its conserved first and last residue. The D gene is left open where the match is weak. The size entry is marked missing in some rows and otherwise reads once, few, many or a size class.

size,V,J,D,CDR3,DNA
few,TRBV20-1,TRBJ2-3,TRBD2,CSARDSAGAADTQYF,TGCAGTGCTAGAGATTCGGCGGGAGCTGCAGATACGCAGTATTTT
-,TRBV29-1,TRBJ2-7,-,CSVEVFGVPYEQYF,TGCAGCGTTGAAGTTTTTGGGGTCCCCTACGAGCAGTACTTC
-,TRBV2,TRBJ2-2,TRBD2,CASVASGSANTGELFF,TGTGCCAGCGTGGCTAGCGGGTCCGCGAACACCGGGGAGCTGTTTTTT
few,TRBV29-1,TRBJ2-7,TRBD1,CSVEDYDRDEQYF,TGCAGCGTTGAAGATTATGACAGGGACGAGCAGTACTTC
many,TRBV5-6,TRBJ1-5,TRBD1,CASSYGQVGSNQPQHF,TGTGCCAGCAGCTACGGACAGGTGGGCAGCAATCAGCCCCAGCATTTT
-,TRBV2,TRBJ2-7,TRBD1,CASSGQEGQGFSYEQYF,TGTGCCAGCAGTGGCCAAGAAGGACAGGGTTTCTCCTACGAGCAGTACTTC
-,TRBV7-2,TRBJ2-3,TRBD2,CASSFYLAAADTQYF,TGTGCCAGCAGCTTCTATCTAGCGGCCGCAGATACGCAGTATTTT
-,TRBV12-3/TRBV12-4,TRBJ2-7,-,CASSLASYGEQYF,TGTGCCAGCAGTTTAGCGTCCTACGGCGAGCAGTACTTC
many,TRBV5-1,TRBJ2-1,-,CASSYILGGDEQFF,TGCGCCAGCAGCTATATATTAGGGGGAGATGAGCAGTTCTTC
few,TRBV12-3/TRBV12-4,TRBJ2-7,TRBD2,CASSLFELAGTAGQYF,TGTGCCAGCAGTTTATTTGAGCTAGCGGGGACCGCCGGGCAGTACTTC
few,TRBV3-1,TRBJ2-7,-,CASSQETVVWNEQYF,TGTGCCAGCAGCCAAGAAACCGTAGTATGGAACGAGCAGTACTTC
-,TRBV4-3,TRBJ2-7,-,CASSQEQGRYEQYF,TGCGCCAGCAGCCAGGAACAGGGCCGCTACGAGCAGTACTTC
few,TRBV29-1,TRBJ1-1,-,CSGENTEAFF,TGCAGCGGTGAGAACACTGAAGCTTTCTTT
many,TRBV11-1,TRBJ1-6,-,CASSFQVNSPLHF,TGTGCCAGCAGCTTCCAGGTTAATTCACCCCTCCACTTT
-,TRBV27,TRBJ2-1,-,CASSLTARGNEQFF,TGTGCCAGCAGTTTAACGGCAAGGGGGAATGAGCAGTTCTTC
few,TRBV4-1,TRBJ2-5,-,CASSQEAEGGETQYF,TGCGCCAGCAGCCAAGAAGCCGAGGGGGGAGAGACCCAGTACTTC
few,TRBV3-1,TRBJ2-3,-,CASSQGFGITDTQYF,TGTGCCAGCAGCCAAGGGTTTGGAATCACAGATACGCAGTATTTT
-,TRBV24-1,TRBJ2-2,TRBD2,CATHTTGLADTGELFF,TGTGCCACCCATACAACGGGACTAGCGGACACCGGGGAGCTGTTTTTT
few,TRBV5-4,TRBJ1-2,-,CASSLGGGNGYTF,TGTGCCAGCAGCCTGGGCGGGGGGAATGGCTACACCTTC
once,TRBV7-3,TRBJ1-6,-,CASSLTRDLDSPLHF,TGTGCCAGCAGCTTAACGCGGGACCTAGATTCACCCCTCCACTTT
-,TRBV6-1,TRBJ2-7,TRBD1,CASSKGQGPYEQYF,TGTGCCAGCAGTAAAGGACAGGGCCCCTACGAGCAGTACTTC
few,TRBV18,TRBJ2-5,-,CASSPRVANQETQYF,TGTGCCAGCTCACCACGCGTTGCTAACCAAGAGACCCAGTACTTC
-,TRBV5-6,TRBJ2-7,-,CASSLLTNTEQYF,TGTGCCAGCAGCTTACTGACTAATACGGAGCAGTACTTC
few,TRBV12-3/TRBV12-4,TRBJ2-7,-,CASHGKGPGTYEQYF,TGTGCCAGCCATGGGAAGGGGCCAGGAACCTACGAGCAGTACTTC
few,TRBV24-1,TRBJ2-3,-,CATSDISGHSTDTQYF,TGTGCCACCAGTGATATTTCGGGACACAGCACAGATACGCAGTATTTT
few,TRBV20-1,TRBJ2-3,TRBD1,CSAGEDRLISDTQYF,TGCAGTGCAGGCGAGGACAGGTTGATCTCAGATACGCAGTATTTT
many,TRBV4-2,TRBJ2-4,-,CASSPRPLAKNIQYF,TGTGCCAGCAGCCCTCGGCCCTTAGCCAAAAACATTCAGTACTTC
many,TRBV3-1,TRBJ1-1,-,CASSQESSGRSEAFF,TGTGCCAGCAGCCAAGAGTCATCAGGGAGGAGTGAAGCTTTCTTT
few,TRBV18,TRBJ2-3,-,CASSPIASLTDTQYF,TGTGCCAGCTCACCAATCGCCTCCCTAACAGATACGCAGTATTTT
many,TRBV4-1,TRBJ2-1,TRBD1,CASSMFSSGTGSNEQFF,TGCGCCAGCAGCATGTTTTCCTCCGGGACAGGGTCCAATGAGCAGTTCTTC
many,TRBV20-1,TRBJ2-3,TRBD1,CSALTGTDTQYF,TGCAGCGCTTTGACAGGGACAGATACGCAGTATTTT
few,TRBV3-1,TRBJ2-5,-,CASSQAFQETQYF,TGTGCCAGCAGCCAAGCCTTTCAAGAGACCCAGTACTTC
many,TRBV7-2,TRBJ2-5,TRBD2,CASSHGLAGEETQYF,TGTGCCAGCAGCCACGGACTAGCGGGAGAAGAGACCCAGTACTTC
-,TRBV28,TRBJ1-2,-,CASTKKGQAYGYTF,TGTGCCAGCACCAAAAAAGGGCAGGCCTATGGCTACACCTTC
many,TRBV20-1,TRBJ2-7,TRBD2,CSARLAASYEQYF,TGCAGTGCTAGACTAGCGGCGAGCTACGAGCAGTACTTC
few,TRBV7-9,TRBJ2-7,-,CASSLGTLIQGEQYF,TGTGCCAGCAGCTTGGGGACCCTGATTCAGGGGGAGCAGTACTTC
many,TRBV6-2/TRBV6-3,TRBJ2-5,-,CASSYRFQETQYF,TGTGCCAGCAGTTACAGGTTCCAAGAGACCCAGTACTTC
-,TRBV2,TRBJ2-3,TRBD1,CASSLRTGVRDTQYF,TGTGCCAGCAGCCTTCGGACAGGGGTGAGAGATACGCAGTATTTT
many,TRBV5-1,TRBJ1-5,TRBD1,CASSLGDRGYSNQPQHF,TGCGCCAGCAGCTTGGGGGACAGGGGTTATAGCAATCAGCCCCAGCATTTT
few,TRBV5-1,TRBJ2-1,TRBD2,CASSSSAGAYNEQFF,TGCGCCAGCAGCTCATCAGCGGGGGCTTACAATGAGCAGTTCTTC
many,TRBV10-3,TRBJ2-5,TRBD2,CATKREGSQETQYF,TGTGCCACCAAACGGGAGGGGAGCCAAGAGACCCAGTACTTC
-,TRBV20-1,TRBJ2-7,-,CSAIPFRGPETYEQYF,TGCAGTGCTATCCCTTTCAGAGGACCCGAGACCTACGAGCAGTACTTC
few,TRBV12-3/TRBV12-4,TRBJ2-3,TRBD1,CASSLGHTGGNTQYF,TGTGCCAGCAGTTTAGGGCACACAGGGGGCAATACGCAGTATTTT